Listed here are 7 T cell receptor beta chains from one sample, sequenced in a study of T cell repertoires in cytomegalovirus infection. TCRdb ran MiXCR on the reads and lists one entry per CDR3 protein. Here the sample spans 900,000 to 950,000 distinct CDR3 sequences, 25% to 40% being singletons. Their antigens are not known. Sequenced here: cultured CD8+ T cells from PBMCs, sampled from culture after CMV antigen stimulation. All receptors come from a human donor in good health (CMV status not recorded). Some clones in this sample may be carry-over from other donors' samples.

In its sample, this clonotype was seen many times. The rearrangement joins TRBV7-8 to TRBJ1-1; 9 nucleotides line up with TRBD1. The germline gives CDR1 SGHVS, CDR2 FQNEAQ. V was clipped by 5 bases and J by 1 base; unmatched bases: 2. This CDR3 has 14 amino acids. CDR3 nucleotide sequence: TGTGCCAGCAGCGCGGACAGGGGGAACACTGAAGCTTTCTTT. This encodes CASSADRGNTEAFF.

This clonotype came up many times. J is TRBJ2-7 and V is TRBV6-1; TRBD1 matches 9 bases. CDR1 and CDR2 (germline): MNHNS, SASEGT. Trimming took 5 bases from V and 3 from J; bases not matched to a gene: 5. This CDR3 is 14 amino acids long. The CDR3 loop reads CASSYDRGNYEQYF. DNA for the CDR3: TGTGCCAGCAGTTATGACAGGGGGAACTACGAGCAGTACTTC.

This clonotype was seen repeatedly, ten times or more. V and J are TRBV7-8 and TRBJ2-3; 9 bases are a match to TRBD1. This CDR3 has 17 amino acids. The germline V gene encodes CDR1 SGHVS and CDR2 FQNEAQ. V was clipped by 4 bases and J by 4 bases; unmatched bases: 12. The DNA for the CDR3 is TGTGCCAGCAGCTCTTTTGACAGGGGGAGAGATCCAGATACGCAGTATTTT. This encodes CASSSFDRGRDPDTQYF.

A few counts support this clonotype. The chain has TRBV24-1 and TRBJ2-5; D ambiguous. Germline values: CDR1 KGHDR, CDR2 SFDVKD. V was cut by 3 bases and J by 2 bases, with 15 bases left in between. The CDR3 is 16 amino acids. This CDR3 reads CATSDARLGYQETQYF. Here the CDR3 DNA reads TGTGCCACCAGTGATGCCCGACTCGGATATCAAGAGACCCAGTACTTC.

In its sample, this clonotype was seen many times. This rearrangement joins TRBV7-8 to TRBJ2-1, with D unresolved. In germline, CDR1 is SGHVS, CDR2 FQNEAQ. CDR3 length equals 15 residues. Trimming removed 3 bases from V and 0 bases from J, with 9 bases in between. CDR3 bases: TGTGCCAGCAGCTTTCAGGTCAGCTCCTACAATGAGCAGTTCTTC. It codes for CASSFQVSSYNEQFF. The complete variable domain, with remaining parts taken from reference TRBV7-8 and TRBJ2-1, reads GAGVSQSPRYKVAKRGQDVALRCDPISGHVSLFWYQQALGQGPEFLTYFQNEAQLDKSGLPSDRFFAERPEGSVSTLKIQRTQQEDSAVYLCASSFQVSSYNEQFFGPGTRLTVL.

This clonotype was observed a few times. The chain has TRBV7-2 and TRBJ1-3; D gene uncertain. V shed 2 bases and J shed 0 bases, with 8 bases lying between them. The CDR3 totals 15 residues. Germline assignment: CDR1 SGHTA and CDR2 FQGNSA. In DNA form, the CDR3 reads TGTGCCAGCAGCTTATTTGGGAACTCTGGAAACACCATATATTTT. Amino acid sequence: CASSLFGNSGNTIYF.

As concerns this clonotype: Germline is not matched at one junction end, which may reflect a read error. The V gene is TRBV5-3, the J gene TRBJ2-3; weak D call: TRBD2 (5 bases). TRBV5-3 is labeled an ORF, and its function is uncertain. The CDR3 is made up of 16 amino acids. The CDR3 DNA sequence: TGTGCCAGCAGCTTGGCCGTCCTAGACTACACAGATACGCAGTATTTT. It yields the protein CASSLAVLDYTDTQYF.